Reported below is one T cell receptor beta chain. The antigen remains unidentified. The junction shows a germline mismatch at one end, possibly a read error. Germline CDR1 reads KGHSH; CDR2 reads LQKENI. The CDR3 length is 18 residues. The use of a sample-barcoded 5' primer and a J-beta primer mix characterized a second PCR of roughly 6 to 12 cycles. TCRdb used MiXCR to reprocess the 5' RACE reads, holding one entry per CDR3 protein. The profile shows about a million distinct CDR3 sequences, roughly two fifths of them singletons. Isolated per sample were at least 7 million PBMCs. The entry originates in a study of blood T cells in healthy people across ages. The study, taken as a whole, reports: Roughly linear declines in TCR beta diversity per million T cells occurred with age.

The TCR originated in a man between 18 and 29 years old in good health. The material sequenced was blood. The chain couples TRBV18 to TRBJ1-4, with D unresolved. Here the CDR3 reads CAGSPTGILAATNEKLFF. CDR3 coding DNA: TGTGCCGGCTCACCAACCGGAATTCTAGCAGCAACTAATGAAAAACTGTTTTTT.